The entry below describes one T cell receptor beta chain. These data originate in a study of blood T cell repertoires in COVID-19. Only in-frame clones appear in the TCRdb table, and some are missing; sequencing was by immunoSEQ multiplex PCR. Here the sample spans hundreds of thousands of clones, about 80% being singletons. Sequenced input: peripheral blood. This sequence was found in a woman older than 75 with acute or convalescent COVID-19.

CDR3 coding DNA: TGTGCCACCAGCAGAGATCCACTAGCGGGAGGATTCAACGAGCAGTACTTC. Protein sequence: CATSRDPLAGGFNEQYF. The chain is built from TRBV15 and TRBJ2-7; 12 bases are shared with TRBD2. Germline loops: CDR1 LNHNV, CDR2 YYDKDF (reference sequence). J lost 5 bases, V lost 0 bases, and 8 bases had no gene match. The CDR3 contains 17 residues.